This T cell receptor beta chain is drawn from a study of T cells after posttransplantation cyclophosphamide. Repertoires were generated with immunoSEQ multiplex PCR, while TCRdb's copy carries only in-frame clones and drops some. Observed in the sample are tens of thousands of clones, none of them singletons. Whole-study results and caveats: After PTCy, TRB diversity resembled that of CNI/methotrexate controls. Skin or GI-infiltrating T cells shared few TRB sequences with blood.

This clone appeared many times. Its antigen is currently unknown. The CDR3 sequence is 14 residues long. J lost 8 bases, V lost 4 bases, and 6 bases had no gene match. In germline, CDR1 is SEHNR, CDR2 FQNEAQ (reference sequence). The V call is TRBV7-9, the J call TRBJ1-3, with 9 bases matching TRBD1. The clonotype comes from a man aged 50 to 59 in good health, CMV-negative, and a related stem cell transplant donor. Source material: PBMCs. CDR3 nucleotide sequence: TGTGCCAGCAGCTCGGGACAGGGTGGGCACACCATATATTTT. This codes for CASSSGQGGHTIYF.